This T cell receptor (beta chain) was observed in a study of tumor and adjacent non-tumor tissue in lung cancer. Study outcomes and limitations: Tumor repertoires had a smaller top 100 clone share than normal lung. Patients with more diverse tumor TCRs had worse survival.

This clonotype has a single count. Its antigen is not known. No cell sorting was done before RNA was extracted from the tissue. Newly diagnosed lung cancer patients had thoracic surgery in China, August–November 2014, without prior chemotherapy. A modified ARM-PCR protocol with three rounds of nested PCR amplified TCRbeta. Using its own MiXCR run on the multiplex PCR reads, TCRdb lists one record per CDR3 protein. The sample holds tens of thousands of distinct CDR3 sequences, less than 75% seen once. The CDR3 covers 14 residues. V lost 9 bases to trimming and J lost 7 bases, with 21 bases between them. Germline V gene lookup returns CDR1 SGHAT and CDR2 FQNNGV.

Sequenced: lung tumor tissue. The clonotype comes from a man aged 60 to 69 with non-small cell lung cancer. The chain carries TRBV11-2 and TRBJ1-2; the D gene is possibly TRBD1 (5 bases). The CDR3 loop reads CARSACTGVGGYTF. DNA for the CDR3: TGTGCCAGGAGCGCATGTACGGGGGTCGGTGGCTACACCTTC.